This T cell receptor (beta chain) was obtained from a study of cytomegalovirus exposure and HLA in healthy donors. Study-level points and caveats: CMV serostatus was the only immune exposure information that was available. Usually a TCR sequence was rare, but some public TCRs were found in many donors. According to the study, about 180 TCR beta chains were cytomegalovirus-associated. The authors later found most CMV-associated TCR beta chains appeared HLA-restricted.

Note on this clone: Its antigen remains unknown.

Researchers ran the PCR with 60 Vbeta and 13 Jbeta primers. TCRdb's copy holds only in-frame clones and misses some; the assay was immunoSEQ multiplex PCR. This sample has around 130,000 clones, with about 86% found just once. Trimming pared 0 bases from V and 1 base from J, leaving 9 bases between. CDR1 LNHNV and CDR2 YYDKDF come from the germline V gene (reference sequence). The CDR3 has 16 residues. This receptor was taken from a woman between 40 and 55 years old in good health and CMV-seronegative. The sequenced sample consisted of PBMCs. The V gene is TRBV15, the J gene TRBJ2-2, with D uncertain. The CDR3 loop reads CATSRDLRQNTGELFF. The CDR3 DNA reads as TGTGCCACCAGCAGAGATTTGCGACAGAACACCGGGGAGCTGTTTTTT.